The 25 T cell receptor beta chains presented below share a single source sample, sequenced in a study of CD8 T cells in ankylosing spondylitis. TCRdb recomputed calls from the 5' RACE reads with MiXCR, one row per CDR3 protein. The repertoire holds some 340,000 distinct CDR3 sequences, with about 15% as singletons. Sequencing was carried out using blood, either unsorted or a sorted T cell fraction (not recorded which). Receptors were obtained from a male donor with ankylosing spondylitis or in good health (not recorded which).

This clonotype was seen only a few times. The CDR3, as DNA: TGTGCCAGCACCGGGAGGGGCACAGATACGCAGTATTTT. Translated, it gives CASTGRGTDTQYF. V usage is TRBV6-6 and J usage is TRBJ2-3; TRBD2 agrees at 8 bases. The CDR3 is made up of 13 amino acids. Germline-derived CDR1 and CDR2 are MNHNY and SVGAGI (reference sequence). Trimming cost V 7 bases and J 1 base; bases outside gene matches: 1.

The chain is built from TRBV19 and TRBJ1-5; unclear D gene. The V gene lost 0 bases and the J gene lost 4 bases, with 10 bases spanning the gap. Germline values: CDR1 LNHDA, CDR2 SQIVND (reference sequence). This CDR3 is built from 15 residues. In nucleotides, the CDR3 is TGTGCCAGTAGTATAGAGGCGATGGGGAATCAGCCCCAGCATTTT. This codes for CASSIEAMGNQPQHF.

The chain couples TRBV2 to TRBJ2-7; D ambiguous. The CDR3 is made up of 16 amino acids. Deletions cut 5 bases from V and 2 bases from J, with 19 bases between. The germline gives CDR1 SNHLY, CDR2 FYNNEI. The CDR3 sequence is CASSPSPFSSTYEQYF. CDR3 DNA: TGTGCCAGCAGTCCTTCCCCATTTTCGAGTACCTACGAGCAGTACTTC.

This clonotype was observed many times. V usage is TRBV29-1 and J usage is TRBJ2-1; 8 nucleotides align to TRBD2. CDR3 size: 13 residues. Germline assignment: CDR1 SQVTM and CDR2 ANQGSEA. With 4 bases clipped from V and 6 bases from J, the junction kept 5 bases outside the gene matches. The CDR3 sequence is CSVGTSSINEQFF. The CDR3 region has the DNA TGCAGCGTTGGGACTAGCAGTATCAATGAGCAGTTCTTC.

A remark on this clonotype: At one end, the junction sequence differs from germline, possibly due to a read error. V and J are TRBV13 and TRBJ2-1; 15 bases match TRBD2. Germline V gives CDR1 PRHDT, CDR2 FYEKMQ (reference sequence). CDR3 size: 18 residues. The CDR3 region has the DNA TGTGCCAGCAGTTTAGGGACTAGCGGGAGGAGCTCCTACAATGAGCAGTTCTTC. Protein: CASSLGTSGRSSYNEQFF.

This clonotype was seen more than once but under ten times. The CDR3 DNA is TGTGCCAGCAGTTTAAGGTCTAGCGGGAGAAAAGAGACCCAGTACTTC. This sequence encodes CASSLRSSGRKETQYF. The J gene is TRBJ2-5, the V gene TRBV12-3 or TRBV12-4; 10 bases line up with TRBD2. The CDR3 loop spans 16 amino acids. V lost 2 bases to trimming and J lost 3 bases; unmatched junction nucleotides: 6.

This clonotype was counted a few times. J is TRBJ2-3 and V is TRBV5-1; D unresolved. The V end was cut by 4 bases, the J end by 3 bases, with 12 bases between. The CDR3 length is 14 residues. The germline V gene encodes CDR1 SGHRS and CDR2 YFSETQ. CDR3 sequence reads: CASSPHDKTDTQYF. As DNA, the CDR3 is TGCGCCAGCAGCCCCCATGACAAGACAGATACGCAGTATTTT.

The V and J genes are TRBV12-3 or TRBV12-4 and TRBJ2-7, with 13 bases identical to TRBD2. V dropped 6 bases and J dropped 8; count of bases not matched to a gene: 13. The CDR3 is 16 amino acids. The CDR3 sequence: CASSSPGTSGNEKQYF. DNA for the CDR3: TGTGCCAGCAGCTCCCCTGGGACTAGCGGGAACGAGAAGCAGTACTTC.

The V gene is TRBV16, the J gene TRBJ1-5; D may be TRBD1 (5 bases). V was clipped by 1 base and J by 7 bases, with 14 bases between them. CDR1 and CDR2 from the germline V gene are KGHSY and FQNENV. The CDR3 contains 15 residues. CDR3 sequence (DNA): TGTGCCAGCAGCCAATTGTCAGGGACGGGACAGCCCCAGCATTTT. Amino acids: CASSQLSGTGQPQHF.

This rearrangement joins TRBV2 to TRBJ2-7, with TRBD1 identical over 8 bases. V gave up 4 bases and J gave up 4 bases; unmatched junction bases: 6. In germline, CDR1 is SNHLY, CDR2 FYNNEI. The CDR3 sequence is 14 residues long. CDR3 residues: CASSADRAVYEQYF. The CDR3 coding sequence is TGTGCCAGCAGTGCGGACAGGGCGGTATACGAGCAGTACTTC.

This clonotype was observed a single time. This chain uses TRBV7-7 with TRBJ2-3, with 10 positions matching TRBD2. Germline V CDR1 and CDR2: SSHAT, FNYEAQ (reference sequence). V gave up 5 bases and J gave up 6 bases; unmatched junction bases: 11. This CDR3 is built from 16 residues. CDR3 amino acids: CASSQGLAGESDTQYF. The CDR3 DNA sequence: TGTGCCAGCAGCCAGGGGCTAGCGGGAGAGTCGGATACGCAGTATTTT.

CDR3 in DNA: TGTGCCAGCTCAGAACGGACAGGGGGCACTGAAGCTTTCTTT. Translation gives CASSERTGGTEAFF. The chain recombines TRBV18 with TRBJ1-1, with 10 nucleotides matching TRBD1. Unmatched junction bases numbered 4, after V lost 5 bases and J lost 4 bases. Germline V gives CDR1 KGHSH, CDR2 LQKENI. This CDR3 contains 14 residues.

The table lists this clonotype with a few counts. DNA for the CDR3: TGTGCCAGCAGCCCCGGGACAGGTCGCAATCAGCCCCAGCATTTT. Protein product: CASSPGTGRNQPQHF. This chain uses TRBV5-6 with TRBJ1-5; 8 nucleotides align to TRBD1. V shed 4 bases, J shed 2 bases, and the junction held 5 bases outside the gene matches. The CDR3 is 15 amino acids. Germline CDR1 and CDR2: SGHDT and YYEEEE.

This chain joins TRBV29-1 and TRBJ1-2; 10 nucleotides match TRBD1. The CDR3 runs 13 residues. With V trimmed by 6 bases and J by 5 bases, 6 bases remained unmatched. Germline V gene lookup returns CDR1 SQVTM and CDR2 ANQGSEA. CDR3 sequence (DNA): TGCAGCGTCCTCAAGGACAGGGGGTATGGCTACACCTTC. It translates to CSVLKDRGYGYTF.

The table lists this clonotype with a count of one. This sequence joins TRBV10-3 and TRBJ2-1, with D unresolved. Germline assignment: CDR1 ENHRY and CDR2 SYGVKD. V was clipped by 0 bases and J by 2 bases, with 11 bases between them. The CDR3 is 16 residues long. The CDR3 DNA reads TGTGCCATCAGTGAGTCCCGGGCGGAGCCCTACAATGAGCAGTTCTTC. This codes for CAISESRAEPYNEQFF.

This clonotype has a handful of counts. J is TRBJ2-7 and V is TRBV4-1; TRBD1 aligns across 9 bases. The germline CDR1 and CDR2 sequences are MGHRA and YSYEKL. This CDR3 is 15 amino acids long. With 6 bases clipped from V and 4 bases from J, the junction kept 10 bases outside the gene matches. CDR3 in DNA: TGCGCCAGCAGACAGGGACAGGGAATAGGGTACGAGCAGTACTTC. Translation gives CASRQGQGIGYEQYF.

The chain joins TRBV9 to TRBJ2-4, with D perhaps matching TRBD1 or TRBD2 (5 bases each). The CDR3 contains 14 residues. Germline CDR1 SGDLS, CDR2 YYNGEE. With 0 bases removed from V and 7 bases from J, the gap between germline ends came to 11 bases. This CDR3 is CASSVEGWGNIQYF. CDR3 DNA: TGTGCCAGCAGCGTAGAAGGATGGGGGAACATTCAGTACTTC.

This clonotype was counted between two and nine times. This chain links TRBV20-1 with TRBJ2-7; 12 bases align to TRBD2. This CDR3 comprises 14 residues. Germline V gives CDR1 DFQATT, CDR2 SNEGSKA (reference sequence). V lost 3 bases to trimming and J lost 5 bases; unmatched junction nucleotides: 5. CDR3 residues: CSASSPSGRDEQYF. The CDR3 DNA reads as TGCAGTGCTAGCTCGCCTAGCGGGAGGGACGAGCAGTACTTC.

The chain couples TRBV5-1 to TRBJ1-6, with D possibly TRBD1 on 5 matching bases. V was cut by 2 bases and J by 7 bases, with 13 bases left in between. CDR3 length: 15 residues. Germline assignment: CDR1 SGHRS and CDR2 YFSETQ. The CDR3 region has the DNA TGCGCCAGCAGCTTACGGATCGGGGGGAATTCACCCCTCCACTTT. Encoded protein: CASSLRIGGNSPLHF.

The chain employs TRBV5-1 and TRBJ2-1; 8 positions agree with TRBD1. Germline CDR1 reads SGHRS; CDR2 reads YFSETQ. This CDR3 region has 12 residues. The V segment lost 0 bases and the J segment 15 bases; nucleotides outside the gene matches: 5. Here the CDR3 reads CASSLGGQGRFF. The CDR3 nucleotides are TGCGCCAGCAGCTTGGGAGGACAGGGTAGGTTCTTC. The full variable domain, in which reference TRBV5-1 and TRBJ2-1 provide the parts outside the CDR3, is KAGVTQTPRYLIKTRGQQVTLSCSPISGHRSVSWYQQTPGQGLQFLFEYFSETQRNKGNFPGRFSGRQFSNSRSEMNVSTLELGDSALYLCASSLGGQGRFFGPGTRLTVL.

This clonotype was counted between two and nine times. The chain couples TRBV5-1 to TRBJ2-1, with 10 bases that match TRBD2. This CDR3 spans 14 amino acids. Germline lookup yields CDR1 SGHRS and CDR2 YFSETQ. V lost 2 bases to trimming and J lost 8 bases; unmatched junction nucleotides: 4. This chain's CDR3 is CASSFTSGVDEQFF. CDR3 sequence (DNA): TGCGCCAGCAGCTTCACTAGCGGGGTGGATGAGCAGTTCTTC.

This clonotype has more than one count but fewer than ten. V is TRBV29-1 and J is TRBJ2-3; 7 bases fit TRBD2. The ends lost 3 bases at V and 7 bases at J; junction bases unmatched: 4. The CDR3 is 12 amino acids. The germline V gene encodes CDR1 SQVTM and CDR2 ANQGSEA. CDR3 sequence reads: CSVEGGPNTQYF. The CDR3 DNA follows: TGCAGCGTTGAGGGAGGGCCGAATACGCAGTATTTT.

The genes are TRBV20-1 and TRBJ1-1, with TRBD1 as a possible D gene (6 bases). There are 13 residues in the CDR3. Trimming took 3 bases from V and 1 from J, leaving 9 bases between them. Germline-derived CDR1 and CDR2 are DFQATT and SNEGSKA (reference sequence). CDR3 sequence: CSARTTGNTEAFF. The CDR3 coding sequence is TGCAGTGCTAGGACGACAGGGAACACTGAAGCTTTCTTT.

The table lists this clonotype with a few counts. The gene calls are TRBV7-2 and TRBJ2-7; possibly TRBD1 for D (6 bases). Per germline, CDR1 SGHTA and CDR2 FQGNSA. Trimming stripped 3 bases from V and 3 bases from J, with 15 bases between. This CDR3 contains 15 residues. The CDR3 DNA reads TGTGCCAGCAGCTTTACTCGTACAGGGTTCTACGAGCAGTACTTC. Residues: CASSFTRTGFYEQYF.

This clonotype has more than one count but fewer than ten. The V gene is TRBV10-3, the J gene TRBJ1-1; D unresolved. The germline V gene has CDR1 ENHRY and CDR2 SYGVKD. The CDR3 is 14 residues long. V lost 0 bases to trimming and J lost 3 bases, with 8 bases between them. The CDR3, as DNA: TGTGCCATCAGTGAGTCGAAAAGGGACACTGAAGCTTTCTTT. Translated, it gives CAISESKRDTEAFF.